These 24 T cell receptor beta chains share one sample of origin, sequenced in a study of blood T cell repertoires in COVID-19. Sequenced by immunoSEQ multiplex PCR; TCRdb stores in-frame clones only, minus some. The sample records about 100,000 clones, approximately 80% being singletons. Sequences were obtained from peripheral blood. The receptors come from a woman between 65 and 79 years old with acute or convalescent COVID-19.

This chain uses TRBV3-1 (or the pseudogene TRBV3-2) with TRBJ1-1; D ambiguous. CDR1 and CDR2 (germline): LGHDT, YNNKEL (reference sequence). CDR3 length equals 16 residues. V dropped 4 bases and J dropped 0 bases, with 15 bases sitting between them. The CDR3 DNA is TGTGCCAGCAGCCCGACACGAGTTGCTCTGAACACTGAAGCTTTCTTT. This codes for CASSPTRVALNTEAFF.

The chain links TRBV5-1 to TRBJ2-2; 12 bases map to TRBD2. The CDR3 runs to 20 residues. After removal of 4 bases from V and 0 bases from J, the junction contained 13 bases not matched to a gene. CDR1 is SGHRS and CDR2 is YFSETQ in the germline V gene. The chain's CDR3 is CASSIPLAGGIEANTGELFF. The CDR3 region has the DNA TGCGCCAGCAGCATCCCACTAGCGGGGGGAATCGAAGCGAACACCGGGGAGCTGTTTTTT.

This clone has a handful of counts. The J gene is TRBJ2-1, the V gene TRBV9; 14 bases are shared with TRBD2. The V segment lost 2 bases and the J segment 7 bases; nucleotides outside the gene matches: 5. Germline-derived CDR1 and CDR2 are SGDLS and YYNGEE. This CDR3 has 16 amino acids. This CDR3 reads CASSVGTSGGPNEQFF. For the CDR3, the DNA is TGTGCCAGCAGCGTGGGGACTAGCGGGGGCCCTAATGAGCAGTTCTTC.

The chain links TRBV2 to TRBJ2-7; 9 bases agree with TRBD1. The CDR3 is 14 amino acids. Germline-derived CDR1 and CDR2 are SNHLY and FYNNEI. V gave up 7 bases and J gave up 1 base; unmatched junction bases: 5. In nucleotides, the CDR3 is TGTGCCAGCAAGGCGGGGACAGGGTCCTACGAGCAGTACTTC. It yields the protein CASKAGTGSYEQYF.

This chain connects TRBV6-1 to TRBJ1-5, with D hard to call. Germline V gene data show CDR1 as MNHNS and CDR2 as SASEGT. With 0 bases removed from V and 0 bases from J, the gap between germline ends came to 9 bases. The CDR3 is made up of 16 amino acids. DNA of the CDR3: TGTGCCAGCAGTGAAGCACAGCTCCATAGCAATCAGCCCCAGCATTTT. Amino acids: CASSEAQLHSNQPQHF.

The chain is built from TRBV29-1 and TRBJ1-3; a weak D match, TRBD1 (5 bases). The CDR3 is 12 amino acids. Trimming cost V 6 bases and J 4 bases, with 10 bases left between them. CDR1 and CDR2 (germline): SQVTM, ANQGSEA. CDR3 nucleotide sequence: TGCAGCGTCCAGGGTTCAGGAAACACCATATATTTT. It specifies CSVQGSGNTIYF.

The chain links TRBV2 to TRBJ2-2; 11 bases match TRBD2. CDR1 and CDR2 from the germline V gene are SNHLY and FYNNEI. J was trimmed by 3 bases and V by 6 bases; bases with no gene match: 9. There are 17 residues in the CDR3. CDR3 region: CASSAKLAGGDTGELFF. The CDR3 region has the DNA TGTGCCAGCAGCGCCAAGTTAGCGGGGGGGGACACCGGGGAGCTGTTTTTT.

The rearrangement uses TRBV24-1 and TRBJ1-5; possibly TRBD1 for D (6 bases). CDR1 is KGHDR and CDR2 is SFDVKD in the germline V gene. The CDR3 totals 13 residues. The V end was cut by 9 bases, the J end by 4 bases, with 12 bases between. CDR3 in DNA: TGTGCCACCGGGGGCAGCCTAAATCAGCCCCAGCATTTT. Translation: CATGGSLNQPQHF.

This clone was counted between two and nine times. The rearrangement joins TRBV9 to TRBJ2-2; D possibly corresponds to TRBD2 (7 bases). The CDR3 covers 21 residues. Trimming shortened V by 3 bases and J by 0 bases, and 27 bases separated the two germline ends. CDR1 and CDR2 from the germline V gene are SGDLS and YYNGEE. Written as DNA, the CDR3 is TGTGCCAGCAGCGCCCGAGGGGGGGGCCTCAATGTTCCCACGAACACCGGGGAGCTGTTTTTT. Its protein is CASSARGGGLNVPTNTGELFF.

Here the CDR3 reads CASSNRGSYGYTF. Here the CDR3 DNA reads TGTGCCAGCAGTAACAGGGGTTCCTATGGCTACACCTTC. This chain links TRBV12-3 or TRBV12-4 with TRBJ1-2; 7 nucleotides agree with TRBD1. The CDR3 contains 13 residues. Trimming at V came to 5 bases and at J to 4 bases, leaving 4 bases not matched to a gene.

As for this clone: This same CDR3 is encoded by further DNA sequences in the sample. The chain joins TRBV4-2 to TRBJ2-2; 7 nucleotides match TRBD1. Trimming removed 0 bases from V and 1 base from J; junction bases left unmatched: 5. Germline loops: CDR1 LGHNA, CDR2 YNFKEQ. CDR3 length equals 17 residues. The CDR3 here is CASSQDWRTGNTGELFF. In DNA, the CDR3 is TGTGCCAGCAGCCAAGATTGGAGGACAGGGAACACCGGGGAGCTGTTTTTT.

The chain carries TRBV6-5 and TRBJ2-7; TRBD1 matches 11 bases. The length of the CDR3 is 15 residues. V lost 5 bases and J lost 3; bases outside the gene matches: 6. Germline V CDR1 and CDR2: MNHEY, SVGAGI. The CDR3 DNA is TGTGCCAGCAGTCGACGGGACAGGGGGGACTACGAGCAGTACTTC. Protein sequence: CASSRRDRGDYEQYF.

V usage is TRBV9 and J usage is TRBJ2-2; D is unclear. Between the trimmed V and J ends, which lost 3 bases and 1 base, there was a span of 7 bases. Germline-derived CDR1 and CDR2 are SGDLS and YYNGEE. The CDR3 runs to 14 residues. The CDR3 DNA sequence: TGTGCCAGCAGCGCCGCAGGGAACACCGGGGAGCTGTTTTTT. The encoded protein is CASSAAGNTGELFF.

The CDR3 is CASSLDGNGGYTF. CDR3 DNA sequence: TGCGCCAGCAGCTTGGACGGGAACGGTGGCTACACCTTC. The J gene is TRBJ1-2, the V gene TRBV5-1; D unresolved. V gave up 0 bases and J gave up 7 bases, with 10 bases separating them. This CDR3 region has 13 residues. Germline CDR1 reads SGHRS; CDR2 reads YFSETQ.

This clone was recorded only once. The chain employs TRBV9 and TRBJ2-2; TRBD1 matches 8 bases. Trimming removed 7 bases from V and 7 bases from J; junction bases left unmatched: 15. Germline values: CDR1 SGDLS, CDR2 YYNGEE. The CDR3 is 16 amino acids. CDR3 region: CASSRQGAPLGGELFF. DNA of the CDR3: TGTGCCAGCTCCCGGCAGGGGGCCCCTTTGGGCGGGGAGCTGTTTTTT.

This clone was counted many times. The chain links TRBV20-1 to TRBJ2-5; D possibly corresponds to TRBD2 (5 bases). Trimming left V 5 bases short and J 5 bases short, with 9 bases between. CDR3 length: 11 residues. From germline, CDR1 is DFQATT and CDR2 SNEGSKA (reference sequence). Here the CDR3 DNA reads TGCAGTGCTTCGAGGGTGGAGACCCAGTACTTC. Its translation: CSASRVETQYF.

V and J are TRBV6-5 and TRBJ1-2, with 7 bases that match TRBD1. V shed 2 bases, J shed 4 bases, and the junction held 10 bases outside the gene matches. The V gene's germline CDR1 is MNHEY and CDR2 SVGAGI. The CDR3 loop spans 16 amino acids. CDR3 in amino acids: CASSYHNTGDGYGYTF. The DNA for the CDR3 is TGTGCCAGCAGTTACCATAATACAGGGGATGGCTATGGCTACACCTTC.

The chain links TRBV28 to TRBJ1-1; D gene unclear. The V and J ends lost 2 bases and 4 bases respectively, with 14 bases between them. CDR1 is MDHEN, CDR2 SYDVKM, per germline. The CDR3 sequence is 15 residues long. This CDR3 is CASSLGTGGRTEAFF. The CDR3 bases are TGTGCCAGCAGTTTAGGAACCGGAGGCCGCACTGAAGCTTTCTTT.

The rearrangement joins TRBV27 to TRBJ1-1, with D unresolved. CDR3 size: 14 residues. Germline values: CDR1 MNHEY, CDR2 SMNVEV (reference sequence). Trimming left V 6 bases short and J 2 bases short, with 13 bases between. The CDR3, as DNA: TGTGCCAGCAGGACCCTCCGGGGTAACACTGAAGCTTTCTTT. It encodes CASRTLRGNTEAFF.

The chain carries TRBV2 and TRBJ2-7, with TRBD2 matching over 7 bases. The germline CDR1 and CDR2 sequences are SNHLY and FYNNEI. The junction had 8 bases not matched to a gene; V was cut back by 8 bases and J by 4 bases. The CDR3 has 13 residues. CDR3 nucleotide sequence: TGTGCCAGCGGGGGAGGGACCCTATACGAGCAGTACTTC. Its translation: CASGGGTLYEQYF.

This clone was counted only a few times. The CDR3 DNA sequence: TGTGCCAGCAGGTCCGCTCCGGGACAGGCGCGTGAAGCTTTCTTT. Translated: CASRSAPGQAREAFF. The chain recombines TRBV27 with TRBJ1-1; 8 bases are a match to TRBD1. The CDR3 covers 15 residues. Trimming cost V 6 bases and J 7 bases; bases outside gene matches: 13. Germline assignment: CDR1 MNHEY and CDR2 SMNVEV (reference sequence).

This clone appeared once. As DNA, the CDR3 is TGTGCAAGTCGCTTAGTACTGGGAGGGGACACTGAAGCTTTCTTT. Its translation: CASRLVLGGDTEAFF. The chain combines TRBV12-2 with TRBJ1-1. TRBV12-2 constitutes a pseudogene. CDR3 length: 15 amino acids.

The chain is built from TRBV12-3 or TRBV12-4 and TRBJ1-1; D call uncertain. The V gene lost 3 bases and the J gene lost 2 bases, with 7 bases spanning the gap. This CDR3 has 13 residues. CDR3 coding DNA: TGTGCCAGCAGTTTGACACTCAACACTGAAGCTTTCTTT. Protein sequence: CASSLTLNTEAFF.

CDR3 bases: TGTGCCAGCAGGACAGGGAGGAACGAGCAGTACTTC. It encodes CASRTGRNEQYF. This chain connects TRBV12-3 or TRBV12-4 to TRBJ2-7; D might be TRBD1 (7 bases). V was pared by 6 bases and J by 5 bases, with 11 bases between. This CDR3 region has 12 residues.